Below are 22 T cell receptor beta chains sequenced from a single sample in a study of shared clonotypes between healthy human individuals (dated by TCRdb to about 2020). Library method: the immunoSEQ multiplex PCR assay. TCRdb stores this immuneACCESS table with in-frame sequences only. Part of the clones is absent; in the studies checked, under half of the shortfall reflects unresolved V genes, and no reason is known for the rest. Across this sample there are about 1,500,000 clones, with roughly 97% seen only once. Jointly, the top ten make up 0.95% to 1.5% of the sample. The sequencing sample was made of naive CD4+ T cells sorted from blood. The sample's cell subset or site label, decoded: CD45RA+ positively selected. All receptors derive from a man between 25 and 39 years old in good health.

The V and J genes are TRBV7-9 and TRBJ2-1, with 12 bases that match TRBD2. Per germline, CDR1 SEHNR and CDR2 FQNEAQ (reference sequence). The CDR3 is 14 amino acids. V trimming: 3 bases; J trimming: 12 bases; junction bases outside the gene matches: 6. The CDR3 DNA sequence: TGTGCCAGCAGCTTGGGACTAGCGGGTGATTCGCAGTTCTTC. This encodes CASSLGLAGDSQFF.

The chain has TRBV28 and TRBJ2-1; the D is unclear. V dropped 6 bases and J dropped 7 bases, with 13 bases sitting between them. Germline values: CDR1 MDHEN, CDR2 SYDVKM. CDR3 size: 13 residues. Here the CDR3 DNA reads TGTGCCAGCAGCTCACTCCGACGGAATGAGCAGTTCTTC. Translating it yields CASSSLRRNEQFF.

V and J are TRBV27 and TRBJ2-7, with D perhaps TRBD1 (6 bases). Germline loops: CDR1 MNHEY, CDR2 SMNVEV (reference sequence). The V gene lost 3 bases and the J gene lost 3 bases, with 24 bases spanning the gap. The CDR3 covers 18 residues. The CDR3 sequence is CASSFQGIGTEGGYEQYF. The CDR3 region has the DNA TGTGCCAGCAGTTTCCAGGGGATTGGGACCGAGGGCGGCTACGAGCAGTACTTC.

V usage is TRBV29-1 and J usage is TRBJ2-2; the D gene is possibly TRBD1 (6 bases). This CDR3 region has 13 residues. The germline gives CDR1 SQVTM, CDR2 ANQGSEA. V was pared by 6 bases and J by 2 bases, with 10 bases between. This CDR3 reads CSVGDTNTGELFF. The CDR3 nucleotides are TGCAGCGTGGGGGACACAAACACCGGGGAGCTGTTTTTT.

A word on this clone: At the DNA level, this CDR3 is encoded by other sequences in the same sample as well. This chain connects TRBV5-1 to TRBJ2-1; TRBD2 agrees at 8 bases. This CDR3 is 16 amino acids long. The germline CDR1 and CDR2 sequences are SGHRS and YFSETQ. V dropped 1 base and J dropped 2; count of bases not matched to a gene: 5. CDR3 amino acids: CASSLLTSGTYNEQFF. The CDR3 DNA is TGCGCCAGCAGCTTGCTCACTAGCGGAACCTACAATGAGCAGTTCTTC.

CDR3: CASSLARTSGSTDTQYF. The DNA for the CDR3 is TGCGCCAGCAGCTTGGCGCGTACTAGCGGGAGTACAGATACGCAGTATTTT. This sequence joins TRBV5-1 and TRBJ2-3, with TRBD2 identical over 11 bases. The length of the CDR3 is 17 residues. Per the germline V gene, CDR1 is SGHRS and CDR2 is YFSETQ. V shed 0 bases, J shed 3 bases, and the junction held 6 bases outside the gene matches.

The genes are TRBV5-4 and TRBJ1-3; D is undetermined. The CDR3 runs to 15 residues. V lost 4 bases, J lost 4 bases, and 15 bases lay in between. Germline V lookup: CDR1 SGHNT, CDR2 YYREEE (reference sequence). CDR3 bases: TGTGCCAGCAGCCCCCGGGTGGGCAAAGGAAACACCATATATTTT. Its protein product is CASSPRVGKGNTIYF. Based on the CDR3 plus reference TRBV5-4 and TRBJ1-3, the full variable domain is ETGVTQSPTHLIKTRGQQVTLRCSSQSGHNTVSWYQQALGQGPQFIFQYYREEENGRGNFPPRFSGLQFPNYSSELNVNALELDDSALYLCASSPRVGKGNTIYFGEGSWLTVV.

For this clone: Other DNA sequences from this sample encode an identical CDR3 as well. The chain employs TRBV28 and TRBJ2-1, with D unclear. V lost 7 bases and J lost 5, with 6 bases in between. The germline V gene has CDR1 MDHEN and CDR2 SYDVKM. The CDR3 contains 11 residues. The CDR3 region has the DNA TGTGCCAGCACCCTAAACAATGAGCAGTTCTTC. It is translated as CASTLNNEQFF. The variable domain in full, with the rest retrieved from reference TRBV28 and TRBJ2-1, is DVKVTQSSRYLVKRTGEKVFLECVQDMDHENMFWYRQDPGLGLRLIYFSYDVKMKEKGDIPEGYSVSREKKERFSLILESASTNQTSMYLCASTLNNEQFFGPGTRLTVL.

The J gene is TRBJ1-5, the V gene TRBV7-6; no clear D. The V and J ends lost 5 bases and 8 bases respectively, with 13 bases between them. Germline values: CDR1 SGHVS, CDR2 FNYEAQ. This CDR3 is built from 13 residues. The CDR3 region is CASSASLREPQHF. CDR3 coding DNA: TGTGCCAGCAGCGCCAGCTTACGGGAGCCCCAGCATTTT.

The chain joins TRBV18 to TRBJ1-1; TRBD1 matches 7 bases. The CDR3 contains 16 residues. CDR1 and CDR2 from the germline V gene are KGHSH and LQKENI. With V trimmed by 4 bases and J by 4 bases, 12 bases remained unmatched. CDR3 coding DNA: TGTGCCAGCTCACTCATCCAGGGGGTCGGTGGCACTGAAGCTTTCTTT. It translates to CASSLIQGVGGTEAFF.

J is TRBJ1-2 and V is TRBV28; TRBD1 might be the D (5 bases). The CDR3 consists of 12 residues. The germline V gene encodes CDR1 MDHEN and CDR2 SYDVKM. V was cut by 5 bases and J by 7 bases, with 11 bases left in between. In DNA form, the CDR3 reads TGTGCCAGCAGTCTATCCCAGGGTGGCTACACCTTC. It yields the protein CASSLSQGGYTF.

The count of this clone is one. This chain uses TRBV19 with TRBJ1-2; D is undetermined. The CDR3 extends over 15 amino acids. The V end was cut by 5 bases, the J end by 2 bases, with 15 bases between. CDR1 is LNHDA and CDR2 is SQIVND in the germline V gene (reference sequence). The CDR3 DNA is TGTGCCAGTAGTCCTGGACCTCACCTAAACTATGGCTACACCTTC. This gives the protein CASSPGPHLNYGYTF. Full variable domain (missing parts from reference TRBV19 and TRBJ1-2): DGGITQSPKYLFRKEGQNVTLSCEQNLNHDAMYWYRQDPGQGLRLIYYSQIVNDFQKGDIAEGYSVSREKKESFPLTVTSAQKNPTAFYLCASSPGPHLNYGYTFGSGTRLTVV.

The V and J genes are TRBV19 and TRBJ1-5, with 9 bases aligning to TRBD1. The CDR3 is made up of 15 amino acids. CDR1 is LNHDA, CDR2 SQIVND, per germline (reference sequence). J lost 0 bases, V lost 5 bases, and 2 bases had no gene match. The CDR3 sequence: CASSSTGGSNQPQHF. CDR3 bases: TGTGCCAGTAGTTCGACAGGGGGTAGCAATCAGCCCCAGCATTTT.

Concerning this clone: The sample contains more than one DNA sequence encoding this CDR3. The CDR3 sequence: CASSTNQPQHF. CDR3 DNA sequence: TGTGCCAGCAGTACGAATCAGCCCCAGCATTTT. This chain uses TRBV28 with TRBJ1-5; D is unclear. Germline lookup yields CDR1 MDHEN and CDR2 SYDVKM. This CDR3 region has 11 residues. V dropped 5 bases and J dropped 4 bases, with 3 bases sitting between them.

CDR3: CASSLGTSRTYEQYF. CDR3 sequence (DNA): TGTGCCAGCTCACTCGGGACTAGCCGAACCTACGAGCAGTACTTC. This chain connects TRBV18 to TRBJ2-7, with 9 positions matching TRBD2. CDR3 length: 15 amino acids. Germline lookup yields CDR1 KGHSH and CDR2 LQKENI. J lost 2 bases, V lost 4 bases, and 6 bases had no gene match.

The chain joins TRBV5-6 to TRBJ2-7; D remains unclear. This CDR3 spans 13 amino acids. In germline, CDR1 is SGHDT, CDR2 YYEEEE. V was trimmed by 1 base and J by 2 bases, leaving 7 bases between them. The CDR3 reads CASSLQPPYEQYF. DNA of the CDR3: TGTGCCAGCAGCTTGCAGCCCCCCTACGAGCAGTACTTC.

V and J are TRBV10-1 and TRBJ2-4; tentative D call: TRBD2 (6 bases). This CDR3 has 15 residues. V dropped 6 bases and J dropped 3 bases, with 15 bases sitting between them. Looked up from germline, CDR1 is WNHNN and CDR2 is SYGVQD (reference sequence). CDR3 DNA: TGCGCCAGCAGAACCGAACGGGGAGGCAAAAACATTCAGTACTTC. It encodes CASRTERGGKNIQYF.

This clone turned up a few times. This chain connects TRBV27 to TRBJ1-2, with TRBD1 as a possible D gene (5 bases). Trimming removed 8 bases from V and 4 bases from J, with 11 bases in between. CDR1 MNHEY and CDR2 SMNVEV come from the germline V gene (reference sequence). The CDR3 consists of 12 residues. DNA of the CDR3: TGTGCCAGCTTGGGGGGAAGCTATGGCTACACCTTC. As protein: CASLGGSYGYTF.

Regarding this clone: The same CDR3 also results from other DNA sequences found in this sample. This chain joins TRBV4-1 and TRBJ2-3, with 7 bases identical to TRBD1. The V and J ends lost 6 bases and 0 bases, in that order; junction bases with no gene match: 6. Germline V gene lookup returns CDR1 MGHRA and CDR2 YSYEKL. The CDR3 is 15 residues long. The CDR3 DNA sequence: TGCGCCAGCAGTCAGAGGGGGCAGAGCACAGATACGCAGTATTTT. Translated: CASSQRGQSTDTQYF.

The sample holds one count of this clone. The chain carries TRBV28 and TRBJ1-3, with D possibly being TRBD1 (5 bases). The germline V and J ends were trimmed by 6 bases and 0 bases, with 12 bases remaining between them. CDR3 length equals 15 residues. Germline CDR1 and CDR2: MDHEN and SYDVKM. The CDR3 spells CASRDQGFSGNTIYF. CDR3 DNA: TGTGCCAGCAGGGATCAGGGTTTCTCTGGAAACACCATATATTTT.

Here the CDR3 reads CASSSSRGNEKLFF. As DNA, the CDR3 is TGTGCCAGCAGTTCGAGCAGGGGTAATGAAAAACTGTTTTTT. V is TRBV25-1 and J is TRBJ1-4; the D gene is possibly TRBD1 (6 bases). The V and J ends lost 5 bases and 4 bases respectively, with 11 bases between them. This CDR3 has 14 residues. The germline V gene has CDR1 MGHDK and CDR2 SYGVNS.

The chain joins TRBV28 to TRBJ2-3, with 9 bases identical to TRBD2. The germline gives CDR1 MDHEN, CDR2 SYDVKM. The CDR3 is 13 amino acids. V lost 8 bases, J lost 4 bases, and 4 bases stayed unmatched. The CDR3 spells CASLAGVADTQYF. The CDR3 DNA reads TGTGCCAGCTTAGCGGGAGTTGCAGATACGCAGTATTTT. The full variable domain, its missing parts supplied by reference TRBV28 and TRBJ2-3, is DVKVTQSSRYLVKRTGEKVFLECVQDMDHENMFWYRQDPGLGLRLIYFSYDVKMKEKGDIPEGYSVSREKKERFSLILESASTNQTSMYLCASLAGVADTQYFGPGTRLTVL.